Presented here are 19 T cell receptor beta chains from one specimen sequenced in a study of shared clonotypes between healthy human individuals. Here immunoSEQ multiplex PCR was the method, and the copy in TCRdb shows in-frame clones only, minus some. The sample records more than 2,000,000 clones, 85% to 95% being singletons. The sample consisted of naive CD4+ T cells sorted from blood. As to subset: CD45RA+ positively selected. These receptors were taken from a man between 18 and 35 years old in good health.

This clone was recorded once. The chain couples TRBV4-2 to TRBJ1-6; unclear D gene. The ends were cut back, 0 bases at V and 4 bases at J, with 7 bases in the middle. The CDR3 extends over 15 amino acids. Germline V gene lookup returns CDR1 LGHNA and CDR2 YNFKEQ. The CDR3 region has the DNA TGTGCCAGCAGCCAAGAAATAGATTATAATTCACCCCTCCACTTT. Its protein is CASSQEIDYNSPLHF.

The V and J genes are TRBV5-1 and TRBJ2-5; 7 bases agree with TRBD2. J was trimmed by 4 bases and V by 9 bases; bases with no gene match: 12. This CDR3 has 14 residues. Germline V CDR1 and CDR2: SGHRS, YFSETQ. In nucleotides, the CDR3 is TGCGCCACCGGACCTACTAGCGACCCAGAGACCCAGTACTTC. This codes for CATGPTSDPETQYF. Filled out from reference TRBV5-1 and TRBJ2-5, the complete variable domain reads KAGVTQTPRYLIKTRGQQVTLSCSPISGHRSVSWYQQTPGQGLQFLFEYFSETQRNKGNFPGRFSGRQFSNSRSEMNVSTLELGDSALYLCATGPTSDPETQYFGPGTRLLVL.

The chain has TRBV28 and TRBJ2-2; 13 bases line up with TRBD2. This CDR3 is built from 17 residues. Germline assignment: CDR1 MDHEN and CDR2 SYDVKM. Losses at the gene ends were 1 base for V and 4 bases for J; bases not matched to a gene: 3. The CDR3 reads CASSLSRTSGGTGELFF. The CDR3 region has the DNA TGTGCCAGCAGTTTATCCCGGACTAGCGGGGGCACCGGGGAGCTGTTTTTT.

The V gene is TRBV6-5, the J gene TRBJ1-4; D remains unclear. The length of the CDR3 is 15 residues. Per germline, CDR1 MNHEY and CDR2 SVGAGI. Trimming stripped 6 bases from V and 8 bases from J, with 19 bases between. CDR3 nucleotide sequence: TGTGCCAGCAGGCCTTTCGGGGATCGGTACGAAAAACTGTTTTTT. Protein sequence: CASRPFGDRYEKLFF.

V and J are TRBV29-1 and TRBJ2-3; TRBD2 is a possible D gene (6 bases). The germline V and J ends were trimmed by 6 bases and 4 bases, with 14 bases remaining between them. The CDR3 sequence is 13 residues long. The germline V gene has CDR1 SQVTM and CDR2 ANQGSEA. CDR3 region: CSVGGLRADTQYF. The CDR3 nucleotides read TGCAGCGTGGGGGGTTTGCGGGCAGATACGCAGTATTTT.

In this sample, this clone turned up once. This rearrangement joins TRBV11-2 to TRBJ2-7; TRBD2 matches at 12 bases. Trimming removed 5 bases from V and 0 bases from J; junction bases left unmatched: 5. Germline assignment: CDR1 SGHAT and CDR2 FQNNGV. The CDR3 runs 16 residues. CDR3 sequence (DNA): TGTGCCAGCAGCATCGGACTAGCGGGGAGCTCCTACGAGCAGTACTTC. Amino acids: CASSIGLAGSSYEQYF.

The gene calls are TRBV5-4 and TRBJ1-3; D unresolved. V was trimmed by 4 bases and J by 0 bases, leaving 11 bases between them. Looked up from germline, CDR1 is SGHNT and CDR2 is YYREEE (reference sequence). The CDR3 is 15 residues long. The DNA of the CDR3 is TGTGCCAGCAGCCAGGACCCTATCTCTGGAAACACCATATATTTT. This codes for CASSQDPISGNTIYF. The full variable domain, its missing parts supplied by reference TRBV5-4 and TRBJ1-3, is ETGVTQSPTHLIKTRGQQVTLRCSSQSGHNTVSWYQQALGQGPQFIFQYYREEENGRGNFPPRFSGLQFPNYSSELNVNALELDDSALYLCASSQDPISGNTIYFGEGSWLTVV.

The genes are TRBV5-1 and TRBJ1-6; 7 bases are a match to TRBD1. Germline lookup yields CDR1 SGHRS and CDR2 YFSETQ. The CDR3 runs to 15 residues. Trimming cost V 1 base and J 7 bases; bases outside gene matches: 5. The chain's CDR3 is CASSLRGGANSPLHF. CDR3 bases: TGCGCCAGCAGCTTGAGAGGGGGCGCGAATTCACCCCTCCACTTT.

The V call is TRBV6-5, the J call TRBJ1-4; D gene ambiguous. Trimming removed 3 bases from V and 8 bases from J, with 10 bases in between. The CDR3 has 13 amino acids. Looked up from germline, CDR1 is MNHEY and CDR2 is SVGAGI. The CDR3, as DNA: TGTGCCAGCAGTTATGATCCCCGAGAAAAACTGTTTTTT. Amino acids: CASSYDPREKLFF.

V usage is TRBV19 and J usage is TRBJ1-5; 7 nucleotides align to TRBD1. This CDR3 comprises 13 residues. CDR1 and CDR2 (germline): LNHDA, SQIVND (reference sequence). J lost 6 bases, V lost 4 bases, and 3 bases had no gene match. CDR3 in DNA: TGTGCCAGTAGTAAAGGGGGCACTCAGCCCCAGCATTTT. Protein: CASSKGGTQPQHF.

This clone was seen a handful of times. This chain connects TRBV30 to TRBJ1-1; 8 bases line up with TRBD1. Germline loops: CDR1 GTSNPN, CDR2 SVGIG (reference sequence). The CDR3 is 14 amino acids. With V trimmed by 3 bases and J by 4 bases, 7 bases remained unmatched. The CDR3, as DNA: TGTGCCTGGAGAGAACAGGGGGGGAGCACTGAAGCTTTCTTT. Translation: CAWREQGGSTEAFF.

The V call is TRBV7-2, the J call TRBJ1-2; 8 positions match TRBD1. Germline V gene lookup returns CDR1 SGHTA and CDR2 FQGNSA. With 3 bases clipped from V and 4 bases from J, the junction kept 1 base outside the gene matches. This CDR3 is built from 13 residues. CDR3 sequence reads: CASSFTGGYGYTF. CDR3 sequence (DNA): TGTGCCAGCAGCTTTACAGGGGGCTATGGCTACACCTTC.

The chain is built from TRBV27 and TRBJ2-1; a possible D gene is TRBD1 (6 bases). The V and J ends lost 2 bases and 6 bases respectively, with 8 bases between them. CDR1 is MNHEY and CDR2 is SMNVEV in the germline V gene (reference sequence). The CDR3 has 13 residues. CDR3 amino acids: CASSLRGGNEQFF. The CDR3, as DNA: TGTGCCAGCAGTTTACGAGGGGGCAATGAGCAGTTCTTC.

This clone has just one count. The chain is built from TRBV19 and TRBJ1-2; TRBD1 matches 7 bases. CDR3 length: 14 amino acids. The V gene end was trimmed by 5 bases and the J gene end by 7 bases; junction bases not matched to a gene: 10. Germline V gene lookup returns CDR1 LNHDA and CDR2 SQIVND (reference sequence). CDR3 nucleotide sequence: TGTGCCAGTAGTTTGGGACAGATCTCCGGTGGCTACACCTTC. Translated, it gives CASSLGQISGGYTF.

The CDR3 nucleotides are TGTGCCAGCAGCGATGTGGGGGACTCATCCTACAATGAGCAGTTCTTC. Its translation is CASSDVGDSSYNEQFF. The chain combines TRBV9 with TRBJ2-1; D may be TRBD2 (6 bases). This CDR3 comprises 16 residues. In germline, CDR1 is SGDLS, CDR2 YYNGEE. V shed 3 bases and J shed 1 base, with 14 bases lying between them.

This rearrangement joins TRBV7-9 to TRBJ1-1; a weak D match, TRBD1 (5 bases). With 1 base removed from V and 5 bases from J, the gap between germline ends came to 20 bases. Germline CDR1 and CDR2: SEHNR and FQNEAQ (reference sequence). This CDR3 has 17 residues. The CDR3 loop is CASSLGGTAAKGTEAFF. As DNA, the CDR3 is TGTGCCAGCAGCTTAGGGGGGACGGCCGCTAAGGGGACTGAAGCTTTCTTT.

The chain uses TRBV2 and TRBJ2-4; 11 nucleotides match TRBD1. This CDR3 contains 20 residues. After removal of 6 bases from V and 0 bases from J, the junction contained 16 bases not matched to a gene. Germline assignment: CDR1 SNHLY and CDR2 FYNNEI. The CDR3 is CASRRGTGGVPGGAKNIQYF. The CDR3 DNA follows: TGTGCCAGCAGACGAGGGACAGGGGGTGTTCCCGGAGGAGCCAAAAACATTCAGTACTTC.

CDR3 DNA: TGTGCCAGCAGCTTTCGCGGGGCGGGAGATACGCAGTATTTT. It encodes CASSFRGAGDTQYF. The chain uses TRBV7-2 and TRBJ2-3, with D possibly being TRBD2 (6 bases). In germline, CDR1 is SGHTA, CDR2 FQGNSA. V was trimmed by 3 bases and J by 5 bases, leaving 12 bases between them. CDR3 size: 14 residues.

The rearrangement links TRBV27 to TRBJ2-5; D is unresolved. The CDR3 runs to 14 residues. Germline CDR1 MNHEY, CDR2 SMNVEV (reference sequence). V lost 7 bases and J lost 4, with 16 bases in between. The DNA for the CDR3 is TGTGCCAGCAACCTACGACCCTTAGGAGAGACCCAGTACTTC. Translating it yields CASNLRPLGETQYF.